This T cell receptor (beta chain) was documented in a study of blood T cell repertoires in COVID-19. Study as a whole: COVID-19 samples collected from the United States, Italy and Spain covered acute and convalescent phases.

This CDR3 spans 12 amino acids. V lost 5 bases, J lost 4 bases, and 3 bases stayed unmatched. Germline assignment: CDR1 SQVTM and CDR2 ANQGSEA. Authors' data handling: Estimation of nucleated cell counts relied on the amplification of reference gene primers. Measured with immunoSEQ multiplex PCR; TCRdb has only the in-frame clones, and not every one. That table gives V, J and clone size, and the DNA gave D and trimming. The sample holds roughly 59,000 clones, approximately 82% seen once. The sequencing input was peripheral blood. This TCR was sampled from a man of 80 years or more with acute or convalescent COVID-19. This chain links TRBV29-1 with TRBJ1-2; 8 bases agree with TRBD1. CDR3 protein: CSVIDRGYGYTF. In DNA, the CDR3 is TGCAGCGTTATTGACAGGGGCTATGGCTACACCTTC.